One and the same sample provided the 13 T cell receptor beta chains below, sequenced in a study of blood T cells in healthy people across ages (dated by TCRdb to 2013 to 2016). The library was built by means of 5' RACE. These reads were obtained on an Illumina HiSeq 2500. A second roughly 6 to 11 cycle PCR used a sample-barcoded 5' primer and a J-beta primer mix. TCRdb itself trimmed the public reads at Q25 with fastp, ran MiXCR and retained productive beta chains. Each entry is one CDR3 protein sequence, shown with its most common DNA and genes. The sample has 650,000 to 700,000 distinct CDR3 sequences on record, 32% of them singletons. The ten largest clones capture over 15% of the sample. Sequencing was performed on blood. Receptors originate from a woman of 80 years or more in good health. Donor details come from another sample of the same person, matched by shared clones.

In its sample, this clonotype was seen many times. The V gene is TRBV5-1, the J gene TRBJ2-1; D not resolved. Looked up from germline, CDR1 is SGHRS and CDR2 is YFSETQ. The CDR3 has 16 residues. Trimming took 4 bases from V and 2 from J, leaving 16 bases between them. The CDR3 DNA reads as TGCGCCAGCAGCCCCACCCCGGTGGATGCCTACAATGAGCAGTTCTTC. Its protein product is CASSPTPVDAYNEQFF.

About this clonotype itself: A much larger clone differs by one base, so this may be a read error. The V call is TRBV27, the J call TRBJ2-7, with TRBD1 matching 9 bases. The length of the CDR3 is 14 residues. CDR1 and CDR2 (germline): MNHEY, SMNVEV (reference sequence). The chain's CDR3 is CASRLYRGLYEQYF. The CDR3 DNA is TGTGCCAGCAGGTTATACAGGGGGCTCTACGAGCAGTACTTC.

This chain uses TRBV11-2 with TRBJ2-7, with TRBD2 as a possible D gene (5 bases). The CDR3 covers 16 residues. Germline V gene data show CDR1 as SGHAT and CDR2 as FQNNGV. Trimming shortened V by 0 bases and J by 4 bases, and 16 bases separated the two germline ends. The CDR3 loop reads CASSLDGKTVSYEQYF. The CDR3 DNA reads TGTGCCAGCAGCTTAGACGGGAAAACAGTATCGTACGAGCAGTACTTC.

The V call is TRBV7-2, the J call TRBJ1-4; D call uncertain. The germline V gene encodes CDR1 SGHTA and CDR2 FQGNSA. V lost 2 bases, J lost 8 bases, and 3 bases lay in between. CDR3 length: 11 residues. CDR3 loop: CASSLPEKLFF. CDR3 nucleotide sequence: TGTGCCAGCAGCTTACCCGAAAAACTGTTTTTT.

This clonotype appeared a few times. CDR3 loop: CATSDLPRCMNTEAFF. As DNA, the CDR3 is TGTGCCACCAGTGATTTGCCGAGGTGTATGAACACTGAAGCTTTCTTT. The V call is TRBV24-1, the J call TRBJ1-1; D not resolved. The CDR3 is 16 amino acids. The germline V gene encodes CDR1 KGHDR and CDR2 SFDVKD. Trimming took 0 bases from V and 0 from J, leaving 10 bases between them.

In this sample, this clonotype turned up many times. This rearrangement joins TRBV7-2 to TRBJ2-5; possibly TRBD2 for D (5 bases). Germline values: CDR1 SGHTA, CDR2 FQGNSA. CDR3 length equals 13 residues. V lost 7 bases and J 1 base, leaving 10 bases between the germline ends. CDR3 loop: CASTGVFQETQYF. The DNA of the CDR3 is TGTGCCAGCACCGGGGTTTTCCAAGAGACCCAGTACTTC.

This clonotype was picked up many times. V usage is TRBV12-3 or TRBV12-4 and J usage is TRBJ1-2, with D possibly being TRBD1 (5 bases). There are 13 residues in the CDR3. Between the trimmed V and J ends, which lost 5 bases and 2 bases, there was a span of 9 bases. The DNA of the CDR3 is TGTGCCAGCAGTGGCCGGGACAACTATGGCTACACCTTC. This codes for CASSGRDNYGYTF.

Many counts were recorded for this clonotype. V is TRBV5-6 and J is TRBJ2-3; 8 bases agree with TRBD2. Germline V lookup: CDR1 SGHDT, CDR2 YYEEEE. The V gene end was trimmed by 2 bases and the J gene end by 5 bases; junction bases not matched to a gene: 10. CDR3 size: 16 residues. The CDR3 nucleotides read TGTGCCAGCAGCTTTTCCGGGGGGGCGTTAGGAGATACGCAGTATTTT. Residues: CASSFSGGALGDTQYF.

J is TRBJ1-6 and V is TRBV6-5; D gene uncertain. This CDR3 is built from 16 residues. CDR1 is MNHEY, CDR2 SVGAGI, per germline. The V gene lost 0 bases and the J gene lost 5 bases, with 11 bases spanning the gap. DNA for the CDR3: TGTGCCAGCAGTTACTCGAACGGGATTGATAATTCACCCCTCCACTTT. Translated, it gives CASSYSNGIDNSPLHF.

This clonotype was picked up many times. The chain is built from TRBV5-6 and TRBJ2-2; weak D call: TRBD2 (5 bases). Germline V gene sequence: CDR1 SGHDT, CDR2 YYEEEE. The CDR3 spans 17 residues. Trimming took 2 bases from V and 1 from J, leaving 15 bases between them. The CDR3 protein is CASSLNDQDWNTGELFF. CDR3 coding DNA: TGTGCCAGCAGCTTAAACGACCAGGACTGGAACACCGGGGAGCTGTTTTTT.

In its sample, this clonotype was seen many times. The chain uses TRBV20-1 and TRBJ2-3; no reliable D call. The V end lost 2 bases, the J end lost 0 bases, and 6 bases lay between the germline ends. Germline V CDR1 and CDR2: DFQATT, SNEGSKA (reference sequence). This CDR3 spans 13 amino acids. The CDR3 is CSARKDSTDTQYF. The CDR3 DNA is TGCAGTGCTAGAAAGGACAGCACAGATACGCAGTATTTT.

This clonotype was seen many times. The V gene is TRBV5-5, the J gene TRBJ2-1; TRBD1 aligns across 7 bases. Germline CDR1 SGHKS, CDR2 YYEKEE (reference sequence). The CDR3 length is 16 residues. With 4 bases clipped from V and 1 base from J, the junction kept 8 bases outside the gene matches. The CDR3 loop reads CASSPTGEVSYNEQFF. In DNA form, the CDR3 reads TGTGCCAGCAGCCCTACAGGGGAAGTGTCCTACAATGAGCAGTTCTTC.

This clonotype was seen many times. This rearrangement joins TRBV20-1 to TRBJ1-2; D gene ambiguous. The CDR3 has 12 residues. V lost 5 bases and J lost 2, with 9 bases in between. From germline, CDR1 is DFQATT and CDR2 SNEGSKA (reference sequence). The CDR3 DNA follows: TGCAGTGCTCCTCCGGGCAACTATGGCTACACCTTC. Amino acid sequence: CSAPPGNYGYTF.